Listed below are T cell receptor beta chains from one sample, sequenced in a study of blood T cell repertoires in COVID-19. TCRdb's table, derived via immunoSEQ multiplex PCR, lists solely in-frame clones and lacks some. Here the sample spans 200,000 to 250,000 clones, 90% to 95% being singletons. Input material: peripheral blood. The source of these receptors is a man aged 25 to 45 with acute or convalescent COVID-19. The conserved cysteine and the conserved F or W are not part of the CDR3 here. The order of the fields is CDR3 length, J gene, V gene, clone size, CDR3 protein. The size field is filled for only some rows; it gives once, few, many or a size class.

>10|TRBJ1-5|TRBV28|-
ASSYARQPQH
>14|TRBJ2-5|TRBV11-2|-
ASSSSGGRGHETQY
>14|TRBJ1-2|TRBV2|-
ASSDLLETALIGYT
>11|TRBJ1-2|TRBV2|few
ASKRQGDDGYT
>11|TRBJ1-2|TRBV10-1|-
ASSDGQSYGYT
>13|TRBJ1-5|TRBV10-2|once
ASSESGQPRGTQH
>14|TRBJ2-5|TRBV11-2|-
ASSPVWTSGQETQY
>12|TRBJ2-1|TRBV19|-
ASSITPPSGHQF
>15|TRBJ1-6|TRBV10-2|-
ASSESKLGTGRSPLH
>15|TRBJ1-1|TRBV7-6|-
ASSSLAGRLDRAEAF
>14|TRBJ2-3|TRBV7-8|-
ASSQTGTSSSDTQY
>13|TRBJ1-5|TRBV9|-
ASSGGTASNQPQH
>9|TRBJ2-1|TRBV7-9|-
ASSPYNEQF
>13|TRBJ1-2|TRBV5-1|-
ASSSRDSLTTGYT
>13|TRBJ1-5|TRBV15|-
ATSGGGNSNQPQH
>13|TRBJ2-7|TRBV2|-
ASNVGARSSYEQY
>12|TRBJ1-5|TRBV3-1/TRBV3-2|-
ASSLGQGREPQH
>13|TRBJ1-1|TRBV25-1|-
ASTSPGQGSTEAF
>12|TRBJ2-1|TRBV29-1|-
SVVGRRYNNEQF
>13|TRBJ2-5|TRBV5-4|-
ASSPDGDRAETQY
>12|TRBJ1-5|TRBV28|-
ASSYGGFNQPQH
>12|TRBJ2-5|TRBV5-1|-
ASSLAPGQETQY
>13|TRBJ2-7|TRBV3-1/TRBV3-2|-
ASSQGVGGRYEQY
>16|TRBJ2-5|TRBV5-1|-
ASSRSAVLLTIQETQY
>14|TRBJ1-4|TRBV4-1|-
ASSRQGTRTNEKLF
>12|TRBJ1-1|TRBV5-1|-
ASSPGTANTEAF
>14|TRBJ1-1|TRBV5-6|-
ASSGFFSVGGTEAF
>13|TRBJ2-7|TRBV10-3|-
AISGSGRANYEQY
>11|TRBJ2-5|TRBV11-3|-
ASSSLRGETQY
>12|TRBJ1-5|TRBV6-5|-
ASRPQGTGQPQH
>14|TRBJ2-7|TRBV7-2|-
ASSLGMGSGRYEQY
>14|TRBJ2-7|TRBV13|-
ASSLGPLGGSYEQY
>13|TRBJ1-1|TRBV28|-
ASSLRDRINTEAF
>12|TRBJ2-7|TRBV27|-
ASSLRGLNYEQY
>14|TRBJ1-5|TRBV11-3|once
ASSEPGQKSNQPQH
>12|TRBJ2-7|TRBV4-1|-
ASSQGTGVHEQY
>14|TRBJ1-5|TRBV4-2|-
ASSQEQGASNQPQH
>14|TRBJ2-7|TRBV6-9|-
ASSDSQIRGRLQQY
>14|TRBJ2-7|TRBV27|once
ASSLEGSGRAGEQY
>13|TRBJ1-1|TRBV28|-
ASSLAGGMNTEAF
>10|TRBJ1-1|TRBV30|-
AWNPGTPEAF
>12|TRBJ2-7|TRBV9|few
ASNPLGGSYEQY
>12|TRBJ2-5|TRBV6-5|-
ASEGDRIQETQY
>10|TRBJ1-1|TRBV29-1|-
SVRQVNTEAF
>12|TRBJ1-2|TRBV6-5|-
ASSYSTGYYGYT
>15|TRBJ1-1|TRBV7-3|-
ASSLSLEQDKNTEAF
>12|TRBJ2-1|TRBV7-2|-
ASSLHRGLNEQF
>14|TRBJ2-2|TRBV5-1|-
ASSGSSGMGTGELF
>15|TRBJ2-7|TRBV4-1|-
ASSQRLAGDSSYEQY
>13|TRBJ1-4|TRBV5-1|many
ASSLEGRTNEKLF
>17|TRBJ2-1|TRBV14|-
ASSQDLGLAGSSYNEQF
>10|TRBJ2-1|TRBV15|-
ATSRDFGTGF
>12|TRBJ1-5|TRBV2|once
ASRTGSGNQPQH
>16|TRBJ2-5|TRBV28|-
ASSSRTGGLSVKETQY
>14|TRBJ2-2|TRBV28|-
ASSLWDSANTGELF
>11|TRBJ2-2|TRBV27|-
ASSPFFEKELF
>14|TRBJ2-2|TRBV14|-
ASSRFGAGYTGELF